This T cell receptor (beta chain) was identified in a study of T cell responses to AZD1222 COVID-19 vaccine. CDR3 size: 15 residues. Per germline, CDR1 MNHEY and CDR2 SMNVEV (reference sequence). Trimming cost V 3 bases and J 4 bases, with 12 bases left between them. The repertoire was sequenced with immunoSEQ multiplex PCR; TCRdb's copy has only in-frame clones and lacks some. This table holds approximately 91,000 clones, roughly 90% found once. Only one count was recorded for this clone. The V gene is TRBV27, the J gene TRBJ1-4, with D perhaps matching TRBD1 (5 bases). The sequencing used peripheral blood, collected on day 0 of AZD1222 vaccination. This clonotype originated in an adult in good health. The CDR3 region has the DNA TGTGCCAGCAGTTTCCTCGGGACGGATAATGAAAAACTGTTTTTT. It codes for CASSFLGTDNEKLFF.